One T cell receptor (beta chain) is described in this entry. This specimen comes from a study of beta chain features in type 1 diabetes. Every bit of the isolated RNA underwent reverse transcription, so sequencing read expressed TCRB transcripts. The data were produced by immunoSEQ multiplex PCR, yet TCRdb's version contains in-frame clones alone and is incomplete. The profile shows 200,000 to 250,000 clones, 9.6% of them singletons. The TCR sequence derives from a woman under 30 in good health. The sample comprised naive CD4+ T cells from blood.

CDR3 bases: TGTGCCTGGAGTCTGGCGGGGGGCAATTCACCCCTCCACTTT. It translates to CAWSLAGGNSPLHF. This rearrangement joins TRBV30 to TRBJ1-6; tentatively, D is TRBD1 (6 bases). This CDR3 has 14 amino acids. V was clipped by 2 bases and J by 7 bases, with 12 bases between them. The germline V gene has CDR1 GTSNPN and CDR2 SVGIG (reference sequence).